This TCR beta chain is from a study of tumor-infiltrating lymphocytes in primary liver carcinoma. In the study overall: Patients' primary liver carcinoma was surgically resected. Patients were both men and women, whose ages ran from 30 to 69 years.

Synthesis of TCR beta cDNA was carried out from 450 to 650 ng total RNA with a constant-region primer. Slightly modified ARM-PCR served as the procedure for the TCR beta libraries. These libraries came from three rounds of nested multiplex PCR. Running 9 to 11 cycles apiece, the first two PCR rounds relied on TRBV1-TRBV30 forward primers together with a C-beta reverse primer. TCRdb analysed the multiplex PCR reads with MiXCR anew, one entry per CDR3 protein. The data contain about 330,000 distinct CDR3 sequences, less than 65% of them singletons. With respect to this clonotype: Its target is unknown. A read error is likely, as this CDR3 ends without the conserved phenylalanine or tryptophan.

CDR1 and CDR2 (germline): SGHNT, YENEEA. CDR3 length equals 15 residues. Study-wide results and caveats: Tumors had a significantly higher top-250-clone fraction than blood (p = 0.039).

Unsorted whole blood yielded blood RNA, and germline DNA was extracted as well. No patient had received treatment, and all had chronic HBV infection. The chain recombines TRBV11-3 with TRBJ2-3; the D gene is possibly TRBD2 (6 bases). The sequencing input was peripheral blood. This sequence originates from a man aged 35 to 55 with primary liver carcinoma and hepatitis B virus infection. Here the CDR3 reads CASSLAGSGADTQYY. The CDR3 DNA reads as TGTGCCAGTAGCTTAGCCGGGAGTGGGGCAGATACGCAGTATTAT.